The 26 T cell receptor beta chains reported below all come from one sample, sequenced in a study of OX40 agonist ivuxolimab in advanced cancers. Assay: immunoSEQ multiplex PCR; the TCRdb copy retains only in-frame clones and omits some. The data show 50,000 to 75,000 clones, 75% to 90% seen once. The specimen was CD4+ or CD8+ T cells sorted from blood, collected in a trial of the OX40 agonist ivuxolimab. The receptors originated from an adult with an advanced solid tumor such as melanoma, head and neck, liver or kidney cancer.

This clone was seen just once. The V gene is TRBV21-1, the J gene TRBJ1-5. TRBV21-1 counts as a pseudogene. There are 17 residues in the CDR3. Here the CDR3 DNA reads TGTGCCAGCAGCAACCATCGGAGCCCCTATAGCAATCAGCCCCAGCATTTT. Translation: CASSNHRSPYSNQPQHF.

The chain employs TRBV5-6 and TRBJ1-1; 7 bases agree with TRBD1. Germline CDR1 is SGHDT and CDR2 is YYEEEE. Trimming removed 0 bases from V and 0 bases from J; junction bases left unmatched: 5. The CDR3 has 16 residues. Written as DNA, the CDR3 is TGTGCCAGCAGCTTGGGGGTTACAGGGGTGAACACTGAAGCTTTCTTT. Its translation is CASSLGVTGVNTEAFF.

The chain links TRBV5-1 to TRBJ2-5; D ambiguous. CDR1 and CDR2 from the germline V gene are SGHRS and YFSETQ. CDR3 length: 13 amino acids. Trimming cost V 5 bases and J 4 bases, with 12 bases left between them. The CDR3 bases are TGCGCCAGCAGTCGTGACAACGGAGAGACCCAGTACTTC. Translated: CASSRDNGETQYF.

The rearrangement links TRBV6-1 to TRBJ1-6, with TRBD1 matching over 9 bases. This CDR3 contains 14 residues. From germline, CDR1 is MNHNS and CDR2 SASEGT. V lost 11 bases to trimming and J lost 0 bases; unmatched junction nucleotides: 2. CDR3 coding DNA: TGTGCCGGACAGGGGAGCTCCTATAATTCACCCCTCCACTTT. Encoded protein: CAGQGSSYNSPLHF.

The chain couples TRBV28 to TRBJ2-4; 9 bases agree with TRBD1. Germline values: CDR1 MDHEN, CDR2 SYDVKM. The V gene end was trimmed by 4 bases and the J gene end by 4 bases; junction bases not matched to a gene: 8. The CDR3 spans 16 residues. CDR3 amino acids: CASSSRGTGQKNIQYF. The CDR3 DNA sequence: TGTGCCAGCAGTTCCCGAGGGACAGGGCAGAAAAACATTCAGTACTTC.

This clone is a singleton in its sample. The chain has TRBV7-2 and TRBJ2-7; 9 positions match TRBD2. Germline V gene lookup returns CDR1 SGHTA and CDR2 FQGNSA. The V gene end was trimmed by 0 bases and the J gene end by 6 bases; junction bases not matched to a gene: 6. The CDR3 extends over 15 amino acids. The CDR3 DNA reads TGTGCCAGCAGCTTAGCAAGCGGGGGGAAGCGCGAGCAGTACTTC. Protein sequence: CASSLASGGKREQYF.

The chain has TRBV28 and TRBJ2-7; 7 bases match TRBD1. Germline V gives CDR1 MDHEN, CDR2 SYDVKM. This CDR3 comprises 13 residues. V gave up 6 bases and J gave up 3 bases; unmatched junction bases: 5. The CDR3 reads CASRRQGVYEQYF. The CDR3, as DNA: TGTGCCAGCAGACGACAGGGAGTCTACGAGCAGTACTTC.

CDR3 bases: TGTGCCAGCAGCCAGGAGGGACAGGGTAATTCACCCCTCCACTTT. Translation gives CASSQEGQGNSPLHF. The V call is TRBV7-9, the J call TRBJ1-6; 9 nucleotides align to TRBD1. The V segment lost 5 bases and the J segment 6 bases; nucleotides outside the gene matches: 5. Germline loops: CDR1 SEHNR, CDR2 FQNEAQ (reference sequence). The CDR3 runs 15 residues. The entire variable domain, with the rest obtained from reference TRBV7-9 and TRBJ1-6, is as follows: DTGVSQNPRHKITKRGQNVTFRCDPISEHNRLYWYRQTLGQGPEFLTYFQNEAQLEKSRLLSDRFSAERPKGSFSTLEIQRTEQGDSAMYLCASSQEGQGNSPLHFGNGTRLTVT.

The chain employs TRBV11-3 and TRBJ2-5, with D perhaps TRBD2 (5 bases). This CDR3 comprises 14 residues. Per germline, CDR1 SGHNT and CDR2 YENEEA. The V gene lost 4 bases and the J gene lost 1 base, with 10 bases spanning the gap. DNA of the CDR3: TGTGCCAGCAGCTCCGTTCGGGGCCAAGAGACCCAGTACTTC. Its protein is CASSSVRGQETQYF.

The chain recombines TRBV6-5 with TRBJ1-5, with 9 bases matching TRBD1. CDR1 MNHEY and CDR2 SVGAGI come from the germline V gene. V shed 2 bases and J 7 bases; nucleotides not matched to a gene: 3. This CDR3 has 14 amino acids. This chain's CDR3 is CASSYRDRAQPQHF. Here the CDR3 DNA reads TGTGCCAGCAGTTACAGGGACAGGGCCCAGCCCCAGCATTTT.

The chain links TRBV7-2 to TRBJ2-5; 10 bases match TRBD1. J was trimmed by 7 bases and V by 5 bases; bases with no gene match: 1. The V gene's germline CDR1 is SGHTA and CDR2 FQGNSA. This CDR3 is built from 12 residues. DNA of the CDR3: TGTGCCAGCAGCCGGGACAGGGGGACCCAGTACTTC. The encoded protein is CASSRDRGTQYF.

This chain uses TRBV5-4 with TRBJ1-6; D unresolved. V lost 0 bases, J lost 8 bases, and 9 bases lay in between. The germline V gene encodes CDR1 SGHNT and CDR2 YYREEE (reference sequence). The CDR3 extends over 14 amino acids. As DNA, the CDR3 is TGTGCCAGCAGCTTGGCACCCATCGATTCACCCCTCCACTTT. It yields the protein CASSLAPIDSPLHF.

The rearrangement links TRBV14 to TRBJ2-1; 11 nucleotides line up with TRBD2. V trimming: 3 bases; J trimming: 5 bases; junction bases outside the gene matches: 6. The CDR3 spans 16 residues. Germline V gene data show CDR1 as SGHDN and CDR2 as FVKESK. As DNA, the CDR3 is TGTGCCAGCAGCCATCGGACTAGCGGGTCCCACAATGAGCAGTTCTTC. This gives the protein CASSHRTSGSHNEQFF.

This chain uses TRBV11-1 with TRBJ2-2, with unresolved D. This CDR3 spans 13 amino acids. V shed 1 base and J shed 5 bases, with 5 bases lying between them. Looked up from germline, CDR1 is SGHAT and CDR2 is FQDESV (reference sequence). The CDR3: CASSLETTGELFF. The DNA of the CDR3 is TGTGCCAGCAGCTTAGAGACGACCGGGGAGCTGTTTTTT.

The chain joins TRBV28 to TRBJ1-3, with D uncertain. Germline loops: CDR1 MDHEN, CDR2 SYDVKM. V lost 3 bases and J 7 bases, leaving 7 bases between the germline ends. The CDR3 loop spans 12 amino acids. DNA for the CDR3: TGTGCCAGCAGTTTGCGGCGGAACACCATATATTTT. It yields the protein CASSLRRNTIYF.

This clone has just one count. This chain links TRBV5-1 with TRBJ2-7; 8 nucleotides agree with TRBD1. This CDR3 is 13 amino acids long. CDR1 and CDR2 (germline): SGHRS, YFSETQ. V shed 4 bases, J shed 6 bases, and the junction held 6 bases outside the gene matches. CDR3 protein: CASSDPDRGEQYF. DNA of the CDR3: TGCGCCAGCAGCGACCCAGACAGGGGCGAGCAGTACTTC. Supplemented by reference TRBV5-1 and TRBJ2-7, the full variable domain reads KAGVTQTPRYLIKTRGQQVTLSCSPISGHRSVSWYQQTPGQGLQFLFEYFSETQRNKGNFPGRFSGRQFSNSRSEMNVSTLELGDSALYLCASSDPDRGEQYFGPGTRLTVT.

CDR3 in amino acids: CASSFFLRGGNQPQHF. The CDR3 nucleotides are TGTGCCAGCAGTTTCTTCCTAAGGGGAGGCAATCAGCCCCAGCATTTT. The rearrangement joins TRBV28 to TRBJ1-5; D perhaps matches TRBD1 (5 bases). CDR1 and CDR2 (germline): MDHEN, SYDVKM. Trimming left V 3 bases short and J 2 bases short, with 14 bases between. The CDR3 loop spans 16 amino acids.

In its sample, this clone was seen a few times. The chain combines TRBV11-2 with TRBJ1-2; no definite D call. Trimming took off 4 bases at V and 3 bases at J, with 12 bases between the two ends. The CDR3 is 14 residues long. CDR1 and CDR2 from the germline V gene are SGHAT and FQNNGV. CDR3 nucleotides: TGTGCCAGCAGCTCGGGGATCTCCCACTATGGCTACACCTTC. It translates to CASSSGISHYGYTF.

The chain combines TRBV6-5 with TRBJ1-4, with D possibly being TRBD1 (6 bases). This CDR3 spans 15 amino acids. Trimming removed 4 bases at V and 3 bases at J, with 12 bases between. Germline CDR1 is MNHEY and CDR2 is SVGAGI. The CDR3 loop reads CASSSAGVPNEKLFF. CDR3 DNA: TGTGCCAGCAGTTCCGCAGGGGTTCCTAATGAAAAACTGTTTTTT.

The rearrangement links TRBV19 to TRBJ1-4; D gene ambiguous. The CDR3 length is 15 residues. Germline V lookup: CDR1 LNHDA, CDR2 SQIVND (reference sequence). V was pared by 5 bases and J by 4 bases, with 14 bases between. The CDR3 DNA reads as TGTGCCAGTAGTTACGGACCACTCCATAATGAAAAACTGTTTTTT. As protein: CASSYGPLHNEKLFF.

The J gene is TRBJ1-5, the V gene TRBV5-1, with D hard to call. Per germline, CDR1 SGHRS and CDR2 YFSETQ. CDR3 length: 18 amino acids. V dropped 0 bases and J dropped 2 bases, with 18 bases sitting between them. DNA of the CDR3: TGCGCCAGCAGCTTGGGATCGGTGGGAGCTGGTGGCAATCAGCCCCAGCATTTT. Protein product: CASSLGSVGAGGNQPQHF. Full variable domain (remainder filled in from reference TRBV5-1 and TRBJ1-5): KAGVTQTPRYLIKTRGQQVTLSCSPISGHRSVSWYQQTPGQGLQFLFEYFSETQRNKGNFPGRFSGRQFSNSRSEMNVSTLELGDSALYLCASSLGSVGAGGNQPQHFGDGTRLSIL.

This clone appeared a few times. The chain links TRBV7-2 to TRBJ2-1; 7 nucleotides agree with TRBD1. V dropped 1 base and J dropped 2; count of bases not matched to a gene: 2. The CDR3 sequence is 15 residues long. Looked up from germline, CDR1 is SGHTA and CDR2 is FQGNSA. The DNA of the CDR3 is TGTGCCAGCAGCTTAGGCCAGGGGGCCTACAATGAGCAGTTCTTC. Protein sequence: CASSLGQGAYNEQFF.

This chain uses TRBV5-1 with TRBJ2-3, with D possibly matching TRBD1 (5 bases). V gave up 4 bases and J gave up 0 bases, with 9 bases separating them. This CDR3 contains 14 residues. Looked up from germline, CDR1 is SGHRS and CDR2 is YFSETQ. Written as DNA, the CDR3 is TGCGCCAGCAGCAAGACAGTTAGCACAGATACGCAGTATTTT. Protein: CASSKTVSTDTQYF.

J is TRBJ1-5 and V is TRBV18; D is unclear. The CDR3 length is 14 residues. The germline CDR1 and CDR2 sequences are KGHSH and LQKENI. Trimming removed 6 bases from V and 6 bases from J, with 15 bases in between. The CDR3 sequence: CASSTAEGRQPQHF. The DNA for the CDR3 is TGTGCCAGCTCCACCGCGGAGGGTCGTCAGCCCCAGCATTTT.

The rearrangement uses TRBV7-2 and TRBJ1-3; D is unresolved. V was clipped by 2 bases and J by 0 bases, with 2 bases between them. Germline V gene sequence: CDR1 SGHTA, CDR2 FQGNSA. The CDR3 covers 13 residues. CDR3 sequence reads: CASSLSSGNTIYF. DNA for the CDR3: TGTGCCAGCAGCTTAAGCTCTGGAAACACCATATATTTT.

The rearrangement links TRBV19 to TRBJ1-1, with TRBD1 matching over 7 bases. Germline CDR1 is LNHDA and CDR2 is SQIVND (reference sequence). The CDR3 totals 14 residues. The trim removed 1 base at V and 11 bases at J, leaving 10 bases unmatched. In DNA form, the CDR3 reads TGTGCCAGTAGTATAGGGGACAGTCTCGCTGGGGCTTTCTTT. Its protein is CASSIGDSLAGAFF.